This paragraph covers one TCR beta chain sequence. The data originate from a study of control samples from healthy donors and cancer patients. The protocol was immunoSEQ multiplex PCR, while the TCRdb copy is restricted to in-frame clones and leaves out a portion. This repertoire shows about 51,000 clones, around nine tenths found once; its top ten account for roughly 42%. The CDR3 has 16 residues. Germline V gives CDR1 PRHDT, CDR2 FYEKMQ (reference sequence). V shed 5 bases and J 4 bases; nucleotides not matched to a gene: 11. The chain combines TRBV13 with TRBJ2-7, with TRBD2 identical over 10 bases. The source is a man aged 45 to 65 with head and neck cancer. Input material: PBMCs. The CDR3 DNA reads as TGTGCCAGCAGCCCTCTCCCAGCGGGAGGGAGGTACGAGCAGTACTTC. Its translation: CASSPLPAGGRYEQYF.